This passage covers 14 T cell receptor beta chains from one sample sequenced in a study of graft-versus-host responses after intestinal transplantation. For these TCRs, the target antigens are not known. Sequencing used immunoSEQ multiplex PCR; TCRdb keeps in-frame clones, though not all of them. There are around 90,000 clones in the sample; roughly 90% occur only once, and around 0.33% lies in the top ten. The source material was unstimulated CD4+ T cells sorted from spleen or lymph node cells, sampled before intestinal transplant. The receptors stem from a human donor who received an intestinal transplant.

This clone was picked up a small number of times. The chain employs TRBV2 and TRBJ2-3; tentatively, D is TRBD1 or TRBD2 (5 bases each). This CDR3 region has 16 residues. The germline V gene encodes CDR1 SNHLY and CDR2 FYNNEI. Trimming cost V 3 bases and J 2 bases, with 15 bases left between them. CDR3 bases: TGTGCCAGCAGTGATCGGGACCCGATAGCCACAGATACGCAGTATTTT. It codes for CASSDRDPIATDTQYF.

The chain is built from TRBV28 and TRBJ2-7; TRBD1 agrees at 7 bases. V lost 4 bases and J lost 2; bases outside the gene matches: 5. This CDR3 has 14 amino acids. CDR1 MDHEN and CDR2 SYDVKM come from the germline V gene. CDR3 protein: CASSWQDRTYEQYF. The CDR3 bases are TGTGCCAGCAGTTGGCAGGACAGGACCTACGAGCAGTACTTC. The full variable domain, in which reference TRBV28 and TRBJ2-7 provide the parts outside the CDR3, is DVKVTQSSRYLVKRTGEKVFLECVQDMDHENMFWYRQDPGLGLRLIYFSYDVKMKEKGDIPEGYSVSREKKERFSLILESASTNQTSMYLCASSWQDRTYEQYFGPGTRLTVT.

The chain uses TRBV4-1 and TRBJ2-1; no definite D call. Germline-derived CDR1 and CDR2 are MGHRA and YSYEKL. V shed 0 bases and J shed 0 bases, with 9 bases lying between them. This CDR3 is built from 16 residues. The DNA for the CDR3 is TGCGCCAGCAGCCAAGATCCTCCAGGCTCCTACAATGAGCAGTTCTTC. Protein sequence: CASSQDPPGSYNEQFF.

The rearrangement uses TRBV4-1 and TRBJ1-2; D is uncertain. This CDR3 is built from 11 residues. V was clipped by 7 bases and J by 4 bases, with 7 bases between them. Per germline, CDR1 MGHRA and CDR2 YSYEKL. Here the CDR3 reads CASKGSYGYTF. The DNA for the CDR3 is TGCGCCAGCAAAGGCTCCTATGGCTACACCTTC.

The V gene is TRBV28, the J gene TRBJ2-7; 10 bases fit TRBD1. The ends lost 3 bases at V and 2 bases at J; junction bases unmatched: 4. The V gene's germline CDR1 is MDHEN and CDR2 SYDVKM. This CDR3 has 15 residues. CDR3 region: CASSFSGTGAYEQYF. In nucleotides, the CDR3 is TGTGCCAGCAGTTTCTCCGGGACAGGGGCCTACGAGCAGTACTTC.

V is TRBV29-1 and J is TRBJ1-4; TRBD1 aligns across 7 bases. Trimming took 2 bases from V and 3 from J; bases not matched to a gene: 6. CDR3 length equals 15 residues. Per germline, CDR1 SQVTM and CDR2 ANQGSEA. The CDR3 loop is CSVEIRGRANEKLFF. In nucleotides, the CDR3 is TGCAGCGTTGAAATCAGGGGGAGGGCTAATGAAAAACTGTTTTTT.

The V and J genes are TRBV7-2 and TRBJ2-2, with D tentatively TRBD2 (6 bases). The V gene lost 6 bases and the J gene lost 2 bases, with 10 bases spanning the gap. Germline V gene lookup returns CDR1 SGHTA and CDR2 FQGNSA. There are 14 residues in the CDR3. This CDR3 is CASSMGGNTGELFF. The CDR3 nucleotides are TGTGCCAGCAGTATGGGAGGAAACACCGGGGAGCTGTTTTTT.

J is TRBJ1-4 and V is TRBV19; 10 bases fit TRBD1. The CDR3 totals 17 residues. The V and J ends lost 6 bases and 7 bases, in that order; junction bases with no gene match: 14. Germline V gives CDR1 LNHDA, CDR2 SQIVND (reference sequence). The CDR3 nucleotides read TGTGCCAGTAGCCTCAAGGGACAGGGGTTCGGAGTTGAAAAACTGTTTTTT. Amino acids: CASSLKGQGFGVEKLFF.

The chain is built from TRBV29-1 and TRBJ2-2; TRBD1 might be the D (5 bases). Trimming removed 4 bases from V and 0 bases from J, with 9 bases in between. Germline lookup yields CDR1 SQVTM and CDR2 ANQGSEA. The CDR3 sequence is 14 residues long. CDR3 DNA sequence: TGCAGCGTTGTGGGGCAGACGAACACCGGGGAGCTGTTTTTT. Its protein is CSVVGQTNTGELFF.

Comments on this clone: One junction end disagrees with the germline gene, perhaps due to a read error. Other DNA sequences in the same sample also yield this CDR3. This sequence joins TRBV18 and TRBJ1-1; no firm D call. Germline V lookup: CDR1 KGHSH, CDR2 LQKENI. This CDR3 has 14 amino acids. CDR3 sequence: CASSLTGVNTEAFF. CDR3 sequence (DNA): TGTGCCAGCTCGCTCACCGGGGTGAACACTGAAGCCTTCTTT.

The chain recombines TRBV30 with TRBJ2-5; the match to TRBD2 covers 11 bases. CDR3 length: 17 residues. Germline assignment: CDR1 GTSNPN and CDR2 SVGIG (reference sequence). With 0 bases clipped from V and 5 bases from J, the junction kept 11 bases outside the gene matches. CDR3 bases: TGTGCCTGGAGTGTACCCTTTAGCGGGAGGGCCGGGGAGACCCAGTACTTC. Its protein is CAWSVPFSGRAGETQYF.

V and J are TRBV27 and TRBJ2-1, with 10 bases identical to TRBD2. The CDR3 extends over 20 amino acids. V shed 5 bases, J shed 1 base, and the junction held 17 bases outside the gene matches. Germline V gene sequence: CDR1 MNHEY, CDR2 SMNVEV (reference sequence). CDR3: CASSRETWASGSGSYNEQFF. The CDR3 DNA follows: TGTGCCAGCAGTAGGGAAACTTGGGCTAGCGGGAGTGGTTCCTACAATGAGCAGTTCTTC.

This clone was recorded a few times. The chain recombines TRBV30 with TRBJ2-1; the D is unclear. Germline V gene lookup returns CDR1 GTSNPN and CDR2 SVGIG (reference sequence). The CDR3 runs 13 residues. Trimming stripped 0 bases from V and 9 bases from J, with 12 bases between. The CDR3 region has the DNA TGTGCCTGGAGTGTACGACGCCTCGGTGAGCAGTTCTTC. This translates into CAWSVRRLGEQFF.

The V and J genes are TRBV5-1 and TRBJ1-5, with a tentative D call TRBD1 (6 bases). The length of the CDR3 is 15 residues. V shed 1 base and J shed 7 bases, with 15 bases lying between them. Germline CDR1 is SGHRS and CDR2 is YFSETQ. Here the CDR3 reads CASSLLGGQGQPQHF. The CDR3 nucleotides read TGCGCCAGCAGCTTGTTGGGGGGCCAAGGGCAGCCCCAGCATTTT.